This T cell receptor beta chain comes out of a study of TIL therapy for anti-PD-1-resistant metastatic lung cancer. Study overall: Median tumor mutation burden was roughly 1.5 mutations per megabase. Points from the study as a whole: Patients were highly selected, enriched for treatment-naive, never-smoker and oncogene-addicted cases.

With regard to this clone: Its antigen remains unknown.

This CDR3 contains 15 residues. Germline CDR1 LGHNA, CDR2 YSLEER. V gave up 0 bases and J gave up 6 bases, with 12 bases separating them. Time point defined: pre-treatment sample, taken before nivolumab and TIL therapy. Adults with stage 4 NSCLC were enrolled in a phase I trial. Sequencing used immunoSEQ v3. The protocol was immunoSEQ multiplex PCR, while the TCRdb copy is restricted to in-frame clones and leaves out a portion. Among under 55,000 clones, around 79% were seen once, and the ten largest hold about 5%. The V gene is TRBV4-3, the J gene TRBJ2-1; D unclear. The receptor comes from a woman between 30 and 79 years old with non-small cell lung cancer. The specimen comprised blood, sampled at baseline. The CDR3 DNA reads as TGCGCCAGCAGCCAAGACACAGACGAGGCCAATGAGCAGTTCTTC. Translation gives CASSQDTDEANEQFF.